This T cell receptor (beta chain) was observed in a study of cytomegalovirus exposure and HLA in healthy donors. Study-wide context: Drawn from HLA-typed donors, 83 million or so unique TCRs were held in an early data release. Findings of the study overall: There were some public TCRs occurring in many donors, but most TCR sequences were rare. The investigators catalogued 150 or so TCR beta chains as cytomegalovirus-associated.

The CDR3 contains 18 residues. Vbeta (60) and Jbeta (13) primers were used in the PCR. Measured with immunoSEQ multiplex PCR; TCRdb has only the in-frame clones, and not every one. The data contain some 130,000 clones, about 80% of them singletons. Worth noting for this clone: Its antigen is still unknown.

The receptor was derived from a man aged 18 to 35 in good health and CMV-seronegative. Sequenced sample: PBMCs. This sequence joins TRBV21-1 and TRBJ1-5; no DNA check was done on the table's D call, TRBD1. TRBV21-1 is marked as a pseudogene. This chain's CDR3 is CASSRKVPGEWSNQPQHF. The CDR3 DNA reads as TGTGCCAGCAGCAGAAAGGTCCCAGGGGAGTGGAGCAATCAGCCCCAGCATTTT.